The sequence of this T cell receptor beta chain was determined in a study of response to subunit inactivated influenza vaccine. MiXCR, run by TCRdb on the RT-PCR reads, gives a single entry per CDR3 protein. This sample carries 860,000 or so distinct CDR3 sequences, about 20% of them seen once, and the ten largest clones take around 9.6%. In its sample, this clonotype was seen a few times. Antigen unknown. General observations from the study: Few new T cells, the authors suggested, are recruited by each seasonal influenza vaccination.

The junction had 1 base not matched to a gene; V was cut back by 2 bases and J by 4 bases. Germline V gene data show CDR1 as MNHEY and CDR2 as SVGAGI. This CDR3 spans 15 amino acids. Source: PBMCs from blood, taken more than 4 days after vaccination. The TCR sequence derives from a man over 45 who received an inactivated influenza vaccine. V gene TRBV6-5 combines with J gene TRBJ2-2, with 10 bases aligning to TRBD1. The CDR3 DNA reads TGTGCCAGCAGTTACAGGACAGGGGGCACCGGGGAGCTGTTTTTT. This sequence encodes CASSYRTGGTGELFF.